Sequencing of this T cell receptor (beta chain) was carried out in a study of T cells in Graves' hyperthyroidism and ophthalmopathy. Amplified regions were TCR beta CDR3 sequences from RNA transcripts. HTBI primers were employed in a first-round RT-PCR of the TCR CDR3. TCRdb reanalysed the multiplex PCR reads using MiXCR and keeps one entry per CDR3 protein. Here the sample spans fewer than 350,000 distinct CDR3 sequences, 21% being singletons. Looked up from germline, CDR1 is SNHLY and CDR2 is FYNNEI. V lost 4 bases and J 2 bases, leaving 8 bases between the germline ends. The CDR3 has 13 amino acids.

The chain has TRBV2 and TRBJ2-5, with no clear D. Material: blood. This sequence was found in a woman between 45 and 65 years old with Graves' hyperthyroidism. The DNA of the CDR3 is TGTGCCAGCAGTGTTGCAGATCAAGAGACCCAGTACTTC. This sequence encodes CASSVADQETQYF.